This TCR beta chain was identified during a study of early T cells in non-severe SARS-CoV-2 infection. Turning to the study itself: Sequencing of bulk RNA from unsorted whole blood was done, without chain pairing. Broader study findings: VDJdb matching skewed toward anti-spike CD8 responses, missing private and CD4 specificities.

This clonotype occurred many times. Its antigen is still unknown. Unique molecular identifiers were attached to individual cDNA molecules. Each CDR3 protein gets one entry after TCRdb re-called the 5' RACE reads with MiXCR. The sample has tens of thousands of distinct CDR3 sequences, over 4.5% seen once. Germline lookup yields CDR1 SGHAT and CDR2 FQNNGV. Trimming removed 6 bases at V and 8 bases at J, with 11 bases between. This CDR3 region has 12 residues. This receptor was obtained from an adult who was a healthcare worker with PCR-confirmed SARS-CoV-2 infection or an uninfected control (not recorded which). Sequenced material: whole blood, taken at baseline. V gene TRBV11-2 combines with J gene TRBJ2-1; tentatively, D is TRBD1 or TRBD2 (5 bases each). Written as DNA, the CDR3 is TGTGCCAGCAGAAGCGGACAAGATGAGCAGTTCTTC. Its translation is CASRSGQDEQFF.